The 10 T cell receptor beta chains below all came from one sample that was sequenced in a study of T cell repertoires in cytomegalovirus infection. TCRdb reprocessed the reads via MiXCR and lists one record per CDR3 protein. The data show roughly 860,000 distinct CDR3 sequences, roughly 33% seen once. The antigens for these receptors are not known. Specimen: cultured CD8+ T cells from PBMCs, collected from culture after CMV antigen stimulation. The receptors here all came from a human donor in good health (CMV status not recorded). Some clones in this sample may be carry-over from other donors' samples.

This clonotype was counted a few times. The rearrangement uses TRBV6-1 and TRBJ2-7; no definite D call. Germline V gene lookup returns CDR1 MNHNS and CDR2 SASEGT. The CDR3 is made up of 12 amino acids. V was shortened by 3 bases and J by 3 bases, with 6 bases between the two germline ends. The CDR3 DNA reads TGTGCCAGCAGTGACGACAACTACGAGCAGTACGTC. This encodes CASSDDNYEQYV.

The CDR3 DNA reads TGTGCCAGCAGTCCCGAGGTGGGGGACAGGGGGAACACTGAAGCTTTCTTT. Its translation is CASSPEVGDRGNTEAFF. The V and J genes are TRBV4-2 and TRBJ1-1; TRBD1 matches 10 bases. V trimming: 6 bases; J trimming: 1 base; junction bases outside the gene matches: 11. The CDR3 extends over 17 amino acids. Germline V lookup: CDR1 LGHNA, CDR2 YNFKEQ.

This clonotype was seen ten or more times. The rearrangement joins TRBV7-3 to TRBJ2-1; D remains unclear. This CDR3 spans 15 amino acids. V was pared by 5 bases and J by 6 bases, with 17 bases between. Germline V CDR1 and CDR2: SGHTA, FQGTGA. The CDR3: CASSPVLGSGNEQFF. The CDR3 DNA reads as TGTGCCAGCAGCCCAGTACTGGGGTCGGGCAATGAGCAGTTCTTC.

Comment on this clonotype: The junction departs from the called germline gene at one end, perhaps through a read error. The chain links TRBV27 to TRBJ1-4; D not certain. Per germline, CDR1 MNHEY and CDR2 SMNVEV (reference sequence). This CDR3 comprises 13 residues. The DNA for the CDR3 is TGTGCCAACAGTTCGGGGATTAATGAAAAACTGTTTTTT. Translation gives CANSSGINEKLFF.

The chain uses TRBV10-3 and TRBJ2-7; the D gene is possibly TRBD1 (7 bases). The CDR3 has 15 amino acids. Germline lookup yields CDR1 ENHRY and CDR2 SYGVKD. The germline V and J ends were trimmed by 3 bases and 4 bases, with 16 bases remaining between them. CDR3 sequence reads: CAISESSAGGYEQYF. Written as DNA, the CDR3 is TGTGCCATCAGTGAAAGCTCGGCAGGGGGGTACGAGCAGTACTTC.

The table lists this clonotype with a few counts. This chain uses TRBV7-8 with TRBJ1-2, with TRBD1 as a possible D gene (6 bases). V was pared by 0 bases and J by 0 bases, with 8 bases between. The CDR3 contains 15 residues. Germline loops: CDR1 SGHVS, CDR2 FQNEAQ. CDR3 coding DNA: TGTGCCAGCAGCTTAGCGAAGGGGGCTAACTATGGCTACACCTTC. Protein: CASSLAKGANYGYTF.

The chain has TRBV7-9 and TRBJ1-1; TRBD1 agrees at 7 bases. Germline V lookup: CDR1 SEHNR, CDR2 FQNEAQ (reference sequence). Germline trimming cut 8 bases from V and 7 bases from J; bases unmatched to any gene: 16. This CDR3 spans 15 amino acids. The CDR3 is CASSGHSLGDSEAFF. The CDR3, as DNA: TGTGCCAGCTCCGGCCACAGCTTGGGGGACAGTGAAGCTTTCTTT.

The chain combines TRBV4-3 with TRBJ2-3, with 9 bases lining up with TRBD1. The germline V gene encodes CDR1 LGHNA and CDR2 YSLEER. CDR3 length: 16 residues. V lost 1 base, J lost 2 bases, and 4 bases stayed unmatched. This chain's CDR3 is CASSQGGQGFTDTQYF. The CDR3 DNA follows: TGCGCCAGCAGCCAAGGGGGACAGGGTTTCACAGATACGCAGTATTTT.

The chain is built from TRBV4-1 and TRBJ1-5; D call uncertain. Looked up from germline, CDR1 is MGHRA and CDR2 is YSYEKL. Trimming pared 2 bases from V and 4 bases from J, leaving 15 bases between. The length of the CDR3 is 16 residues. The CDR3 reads CASSQRDGNGNQPQHF. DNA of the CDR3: TGCGCCAGCAGCCAAAGGGATGGAAACGGGAATCAGCCCCAGCATTTT.

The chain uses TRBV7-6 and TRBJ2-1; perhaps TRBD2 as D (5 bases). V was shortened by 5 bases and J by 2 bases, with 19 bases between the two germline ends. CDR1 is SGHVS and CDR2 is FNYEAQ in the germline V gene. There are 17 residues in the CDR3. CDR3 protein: CASSPWGSAFTYNEQFF. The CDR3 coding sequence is TGTGCCAGCAGCCCCTGGGGTAGCGCCTTTACCTACAATGAGCAGTTCTTC.